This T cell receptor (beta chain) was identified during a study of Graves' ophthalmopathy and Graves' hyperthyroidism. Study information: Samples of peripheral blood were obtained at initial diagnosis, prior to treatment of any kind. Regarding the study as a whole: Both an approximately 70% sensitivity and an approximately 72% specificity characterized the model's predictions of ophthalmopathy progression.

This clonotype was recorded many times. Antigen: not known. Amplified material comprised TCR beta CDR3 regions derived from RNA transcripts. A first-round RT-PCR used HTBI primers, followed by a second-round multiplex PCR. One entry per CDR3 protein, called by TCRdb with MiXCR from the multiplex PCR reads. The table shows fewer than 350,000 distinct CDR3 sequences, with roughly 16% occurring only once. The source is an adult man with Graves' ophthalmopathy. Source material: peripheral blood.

In nucleotides, the CDR3 is TGTGCCGGGGCAGGGACAGGGGTAGAGACCCAGTACTTC. This gives the protein CAGAGTGVETQYF. The chain carries TRBV2 and TRBJ2-5, with 10 bases lining up with TRBD1. Losses at the gene ends were 11 bases for V and 4 bases for J; bases not matched to a gene: 7. Germline CDR1 and CDR2: SNHLY and FYNNEI. The CDR3 covers 13 residues.